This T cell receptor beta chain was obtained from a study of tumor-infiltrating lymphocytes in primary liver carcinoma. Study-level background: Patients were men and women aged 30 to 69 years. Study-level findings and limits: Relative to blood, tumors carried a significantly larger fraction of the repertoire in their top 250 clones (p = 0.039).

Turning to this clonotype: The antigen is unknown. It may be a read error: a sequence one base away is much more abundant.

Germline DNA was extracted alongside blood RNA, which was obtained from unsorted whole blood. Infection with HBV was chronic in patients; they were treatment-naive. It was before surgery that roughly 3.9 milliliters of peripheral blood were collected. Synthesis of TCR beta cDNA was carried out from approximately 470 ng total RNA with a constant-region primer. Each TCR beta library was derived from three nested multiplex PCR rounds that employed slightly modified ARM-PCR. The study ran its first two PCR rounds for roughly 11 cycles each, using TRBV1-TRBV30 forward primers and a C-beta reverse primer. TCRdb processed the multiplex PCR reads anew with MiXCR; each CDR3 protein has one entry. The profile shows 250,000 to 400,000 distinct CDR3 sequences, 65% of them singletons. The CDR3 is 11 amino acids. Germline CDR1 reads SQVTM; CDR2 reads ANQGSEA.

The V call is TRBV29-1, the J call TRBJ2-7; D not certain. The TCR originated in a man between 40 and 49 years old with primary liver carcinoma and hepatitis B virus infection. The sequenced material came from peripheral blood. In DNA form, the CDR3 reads TGCAGCGTTGAAAGGAGCTACGAGGAGTACTTC. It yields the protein CSVERSYEEYF.